This T cell receptor beta chain was identified during a study of beta chain features in type 1 diabetes. Whole-study results and caveats: Moderately but significantly shorter TCRB CDR3s were found in Type 1 diabetes patients in all four CD4+ subsets. Any role of HLA type in TCRB rearrangement remained unresolved here.

Concerning this clone: The antigen is undetermined. In the same sample, other DNA sequences code for this CDR3.

With V trimmed by 0 bases and J by 0 bases, 5 bases remained unmatched. The length of the CDR3 is 15 residues. The germline V gene has CDR1 GTSNPN and CDR2 SVGIG (reference sequence). CD45RO/CCR7/CD25/CD127/CD95/CD27 separated CD4+ naive, central memory, regulatory and stem cell-like memory cells by sorting. Expressed TCRB transcripts were sequenced because the isolated RNA had all been reverse transcribed beforehand. Generated by immunoSEQ multiplex PCR, the TCRdb table keeps only in-frame clones and is missing some. The sample includes hundreds of thousands of clones, over 11% of them seen just once.

V gene TRBV30 combines with J gene TRBJ2-7, with TRBD2 matching 7 bases. The source is a young man with type 1 diabetes. The sample was naive CD4+ T cells from blood. In nucleotides, the CDR3 is TGTGCCTGGAGTGTACTGGGCGGGAGCTCCTACGAGCAGTACTTC. This sequence encodes CAWSVLGGSSYEQYF. Combining the CDR3 with reference TRBV30 and TRBJ2-7 gives the whole variable domain SQTIHQWPATLVQPVGSPLSLECTVEGTSNPNLYWYRQAAGRGLQLLFYSVGIGQISSEVPQNLSASRPQDRQFILSSKKLLLSDSGFYLCAWSVLGGSSYEQYFGPGTRLTVT.